This T cell receptor (beta chain) was found in a study of vaccination and CD4 T cells after COVID-19. Whole-study context: Between diagnosis and the drawing of post-COVID samples lay a median roughly 91 days (range 35 to 161). General study findings and limits: When vaccine-specific clones from convalescent patients were examined, 304 of 307 were spike mono-reactive.

Noted treatment: approximately nine-day PBMC culture with coronavirus spike peptide pools or control peptides (ViraFEST assay). This clonotype was counted between two and nine times. Its antigen is currently unknown. The CDR3 extends over 16 amino acids. Trimming pared 2 bases from V and 3 bases from J, leaving 16 bases between. From germline, CDR1 is KGHDR and CDR2 SFDVKD. The study sequenced cultured CD4+ T cell DNA using the Oncomine TCR Beta short-read assay. Using its own MiXCR run on the PCR reads, TCRdb lists one record per CDR3 protein. In the table there are some 17,000 distinct CDR3 sequences, under 55% of which are singletons.

The rearrangement links TRBV24-1 to TRBJ2-7; perhaps TRBD1 as D (6 bases). The source is a human donor who had recovered from COVID-19. Here the sequenced sample was CD4+ T cells from blood, cultured in vitro, taken before SARS-CoV-2 vaccination. In nucleotides, the CDR3 is TGTGCCACCAGTGATTATTTCCAGGGGATGTACTACGAGCAGTACTTC. The encoded protein is CATSDYFQGMYYEQYF.